This T cell receptor (beta chain) was captured by sequencing in a study of blood T cell repertoires in COVID-19. CDR1 SGHRS and CDR2 YFSETQ come from the germline V gene. Unmatched junction bases numbered 2, after V lost 4 bases and J lost 3 bases. The CDR3 is made up of 13 amino acids. Generated by immunoSEQ multiplex PCR, the TCRdb table keeps only in-frame clones and is missing some. This sample carries about 170,000 clones, roughly nine tenths of them seen once, and the ten largest clones take over 7%. This clonotype originated in a woman older than 75 in a cohort sampled during active or convalescent COVID-19. The specimen was peripheral blood. The rearrangement joins TRBV5-1 to TRBJ1-1, with 8 bases aligning to TRBD1. In DNA form, the CDR3 reads TGCGCCAGCAGCCCACAGGGGGACACTGAAGCTTTCTTT. This translates into CASSPQGDTEAFF.